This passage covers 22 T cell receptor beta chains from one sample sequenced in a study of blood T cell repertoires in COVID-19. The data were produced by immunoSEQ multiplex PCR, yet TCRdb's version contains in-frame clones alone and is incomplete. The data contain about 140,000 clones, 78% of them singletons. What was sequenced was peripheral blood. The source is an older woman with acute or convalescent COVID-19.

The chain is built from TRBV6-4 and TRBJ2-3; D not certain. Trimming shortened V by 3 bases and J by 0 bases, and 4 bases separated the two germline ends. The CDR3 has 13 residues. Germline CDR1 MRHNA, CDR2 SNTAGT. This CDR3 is CASSESSTDTQYF. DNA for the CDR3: TGTGCCAGCAGTGAGTCGAGCACAGATACGCAGTATTTT.

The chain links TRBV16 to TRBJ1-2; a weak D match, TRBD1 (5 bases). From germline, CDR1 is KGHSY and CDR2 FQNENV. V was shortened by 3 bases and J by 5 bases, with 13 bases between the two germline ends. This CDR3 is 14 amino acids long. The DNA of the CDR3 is TGTGCCAGCAGCCAGGGACTGCAATCTTATGGCTACACCTTC. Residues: CASSQGLQSYGYTF.

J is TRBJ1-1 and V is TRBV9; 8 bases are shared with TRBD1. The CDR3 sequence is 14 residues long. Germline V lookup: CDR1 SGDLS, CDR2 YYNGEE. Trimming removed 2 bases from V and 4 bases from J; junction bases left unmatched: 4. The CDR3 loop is CASSVSRGPTEAFF. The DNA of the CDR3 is TGTGCCAGCAGCGTCTCCAGGGGGCCCACTGAAGCTTTCTTT. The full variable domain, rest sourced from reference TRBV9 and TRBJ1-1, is DSGVTQTPKHLITATGQRVTLRCSPRSGDLSVYWYQQSLDQGLQFLIQYYNGEERAKGNILERFSAQQFPDLHSELNLSSLELGDSALYFCASSVSRGPTEAFFGQGTRLTVV.

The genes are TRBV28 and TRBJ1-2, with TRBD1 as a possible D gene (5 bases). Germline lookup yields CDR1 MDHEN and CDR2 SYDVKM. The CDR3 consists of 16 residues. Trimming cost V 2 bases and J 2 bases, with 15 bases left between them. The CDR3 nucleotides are TGTGCCAGCAGTTTAGTCCATGGGGCAAGGAACTATGGCTACACCTTC. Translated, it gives CASSLVHGARNYGYTF.

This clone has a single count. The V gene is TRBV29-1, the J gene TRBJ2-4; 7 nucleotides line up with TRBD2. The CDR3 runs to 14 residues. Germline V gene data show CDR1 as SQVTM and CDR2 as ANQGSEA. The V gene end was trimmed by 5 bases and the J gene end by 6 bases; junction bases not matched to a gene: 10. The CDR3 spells CSVRGGSSVNIQYF. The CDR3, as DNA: TGCAGCGTTCGGGGCGGGAGTTCCGTAAACATTCAGTACTTC.

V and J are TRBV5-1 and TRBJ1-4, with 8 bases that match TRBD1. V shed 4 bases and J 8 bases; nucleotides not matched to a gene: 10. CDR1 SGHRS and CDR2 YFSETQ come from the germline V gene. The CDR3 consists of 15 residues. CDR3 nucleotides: TGCGCCAGCAGCCTTGGGGGACAGGAAAACGAAAAACTGTTTTTT. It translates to CASSLGGQENEKLFF.

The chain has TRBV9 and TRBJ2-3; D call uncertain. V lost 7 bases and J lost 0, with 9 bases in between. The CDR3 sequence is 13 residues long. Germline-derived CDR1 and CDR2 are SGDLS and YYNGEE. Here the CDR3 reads CASGSGSTDTQYF. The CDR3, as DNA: TGTGCCAGCGGTTCCGGGAGCACAGATACGCAGTATTTT.

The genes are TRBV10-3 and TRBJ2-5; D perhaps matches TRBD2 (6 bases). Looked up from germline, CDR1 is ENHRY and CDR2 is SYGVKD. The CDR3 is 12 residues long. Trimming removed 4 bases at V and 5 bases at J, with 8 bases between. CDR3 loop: CAISVAGETQYF. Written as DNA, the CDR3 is TGTGCCATCAGTGTGGCGGGGGAGACCCAGTACTTC.

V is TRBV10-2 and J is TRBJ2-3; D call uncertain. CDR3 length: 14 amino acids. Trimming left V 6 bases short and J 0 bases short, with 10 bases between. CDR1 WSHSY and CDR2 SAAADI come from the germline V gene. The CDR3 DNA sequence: TGCGCCAGCAGAACTTCACTGAGCACAGATACGCAGTATTTT. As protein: CASRTSLSTDTQYF.

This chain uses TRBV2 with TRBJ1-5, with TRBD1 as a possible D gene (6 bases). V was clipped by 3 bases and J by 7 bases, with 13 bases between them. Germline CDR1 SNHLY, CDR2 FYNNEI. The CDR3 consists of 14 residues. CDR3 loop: CASSEQGIRQPQHF. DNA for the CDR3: TGTGCCAGCAGTGAGCAGGGGATTAGGCAGCCCCAGCATTTT.

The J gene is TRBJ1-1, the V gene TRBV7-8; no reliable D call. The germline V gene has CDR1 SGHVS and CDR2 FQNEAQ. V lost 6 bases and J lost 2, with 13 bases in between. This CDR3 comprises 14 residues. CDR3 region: CASRSTVLNTEAFF. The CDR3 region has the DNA TGTGCCAGCAGAAGTACAGTGCTAAACACTGAAGCTTTCTTT.

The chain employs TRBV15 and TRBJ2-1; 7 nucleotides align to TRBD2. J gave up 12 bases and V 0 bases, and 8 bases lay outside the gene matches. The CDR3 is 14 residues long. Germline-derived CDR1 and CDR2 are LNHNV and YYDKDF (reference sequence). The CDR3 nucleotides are TGTGCCACCAGCAGAGATCGAGCGGGAAGTGTGCAGTTCTTC. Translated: CATSRDRAGSVQFF.

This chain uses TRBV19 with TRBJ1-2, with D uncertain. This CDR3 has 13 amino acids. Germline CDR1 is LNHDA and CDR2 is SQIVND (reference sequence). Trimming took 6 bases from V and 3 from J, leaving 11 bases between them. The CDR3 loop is CASSPRLHYGYTF. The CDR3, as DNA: TGTGCCAGTAGCCCGCGGCTGCACTATGGCTACACCTTC.

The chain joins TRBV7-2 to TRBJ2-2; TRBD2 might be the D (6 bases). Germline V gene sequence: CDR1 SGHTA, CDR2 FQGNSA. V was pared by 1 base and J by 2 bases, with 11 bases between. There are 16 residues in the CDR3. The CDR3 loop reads CASSLVPGVNTGELFF. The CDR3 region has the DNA TGTGCCAGCAGCTTAGTCCCGGGGGTTAACACCGGGGAGCTGTTTTTT.

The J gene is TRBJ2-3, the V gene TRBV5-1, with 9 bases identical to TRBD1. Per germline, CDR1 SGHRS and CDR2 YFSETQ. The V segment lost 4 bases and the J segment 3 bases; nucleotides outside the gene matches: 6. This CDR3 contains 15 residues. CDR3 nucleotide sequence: TGCGCCAGCAGCAGGACAGGGGCGGGGACAGATACGCAGTATTTT. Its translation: CASSRTGAGTDTQYF. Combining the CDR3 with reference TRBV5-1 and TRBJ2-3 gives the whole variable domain KAGVTQTPRYLIKTRGQQVTLSCSPISGHRSVSWYQQTPGQGLQFLFEYFSETQRNKGNFPGRFSGRQFSNSRSEMNVSTLELGDSALYLCASSRTGAGTDTQYFGPGTRLTVL.

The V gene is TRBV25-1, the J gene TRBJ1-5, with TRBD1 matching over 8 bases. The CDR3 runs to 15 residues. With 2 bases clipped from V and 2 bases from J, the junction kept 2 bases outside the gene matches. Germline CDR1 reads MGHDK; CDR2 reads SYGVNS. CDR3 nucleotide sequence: TGTGCCAGCAGTGAAGAACAGGGGGGCAATCAGCCCCAGCATTTT. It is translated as CASSEEQGGNQPQHF.

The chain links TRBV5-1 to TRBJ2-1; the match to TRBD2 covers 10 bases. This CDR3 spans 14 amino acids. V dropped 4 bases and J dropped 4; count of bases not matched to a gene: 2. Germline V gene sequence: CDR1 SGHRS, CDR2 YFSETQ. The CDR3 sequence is CASSVAGGYNEQFF. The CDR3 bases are TGCGCCAGCAGCGTAGCGGGAGGTTACAATGAGCAGTTCTTC.

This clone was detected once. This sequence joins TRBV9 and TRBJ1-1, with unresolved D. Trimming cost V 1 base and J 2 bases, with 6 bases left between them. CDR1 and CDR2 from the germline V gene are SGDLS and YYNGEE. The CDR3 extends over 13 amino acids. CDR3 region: CASSVRSNTEAFF. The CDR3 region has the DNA TGTGCCAGCAGCGTACGGAGTAACACTGAAGCTTTCTTT.

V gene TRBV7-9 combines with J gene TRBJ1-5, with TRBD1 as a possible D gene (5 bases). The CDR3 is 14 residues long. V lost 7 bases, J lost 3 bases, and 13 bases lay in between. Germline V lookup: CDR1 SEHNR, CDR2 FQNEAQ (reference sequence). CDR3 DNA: TGTGCCAGCACCGGGAGGGGAGACAATCAGCCCCAGCATTTT. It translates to CASTGRGDNQPQHF.

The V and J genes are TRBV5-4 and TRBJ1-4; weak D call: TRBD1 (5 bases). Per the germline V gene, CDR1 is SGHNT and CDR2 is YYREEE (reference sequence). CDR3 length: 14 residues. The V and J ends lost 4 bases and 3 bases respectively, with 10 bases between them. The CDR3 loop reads CASSQGGANEKLFF. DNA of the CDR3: TGTGCCAGCAGCCAGGGTGGGGCTAATGAAAAACTGTTTTTT.

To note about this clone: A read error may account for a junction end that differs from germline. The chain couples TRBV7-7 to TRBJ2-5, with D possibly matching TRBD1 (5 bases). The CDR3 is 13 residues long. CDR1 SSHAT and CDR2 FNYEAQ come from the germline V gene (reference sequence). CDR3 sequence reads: CASSLGPQETQYF. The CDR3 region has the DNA TGTGCTAGCAGCTTGGGGCCACAAGAGACCCAGTACTTC.

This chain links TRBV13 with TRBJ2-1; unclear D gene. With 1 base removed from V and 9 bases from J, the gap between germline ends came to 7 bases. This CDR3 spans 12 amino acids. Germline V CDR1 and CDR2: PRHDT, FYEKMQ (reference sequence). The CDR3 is CASSLASGEQFF. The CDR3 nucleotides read TGTGCCAGCAGCTTAGCTTCGGGTGAGCAGTTCTTC. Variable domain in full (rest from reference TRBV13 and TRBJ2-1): AAGVIQSPRHLIKEKRETATLKCYPIPRHDTVYWYQQGPGQDPQFLISFYEKMQSDKGSIPDRFSAQQFSDYHSELNMSSLELGDSALYFCASSLASGEQFFGPGTRLTVL.